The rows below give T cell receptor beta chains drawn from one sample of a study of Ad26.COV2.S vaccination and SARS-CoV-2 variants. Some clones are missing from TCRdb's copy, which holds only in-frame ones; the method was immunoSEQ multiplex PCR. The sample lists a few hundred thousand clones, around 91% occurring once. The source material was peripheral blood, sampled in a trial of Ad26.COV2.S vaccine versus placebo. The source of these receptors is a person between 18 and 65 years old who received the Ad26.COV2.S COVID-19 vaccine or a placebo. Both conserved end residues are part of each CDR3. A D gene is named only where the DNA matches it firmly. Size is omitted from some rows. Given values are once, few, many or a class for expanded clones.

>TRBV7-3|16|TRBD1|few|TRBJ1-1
CASSSKPTGSGTEAFF
TGTGCCAGCAGCTCCAAACCGACAGGGTCGGGCACTGAAGCTTTCTTT
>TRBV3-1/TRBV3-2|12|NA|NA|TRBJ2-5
CASSSMGETQYF
TGTGCCAGCAGTTCTATGGGGGAGACCCAGTACTTC
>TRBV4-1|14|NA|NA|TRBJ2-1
CASSQEGSYNEQFF
TGCGCCAGCAGCCAAGAAGGGAGTTACAATGAGCAGTTCTTC
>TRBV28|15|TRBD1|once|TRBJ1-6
CASRLLSTGTSPLHF
TGTGCCAGCAGACTTCTATCGACAGGGACCTCACCCCTCCACTTT
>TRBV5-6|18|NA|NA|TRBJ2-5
CASSLVKNRVLSQETQYF
TGTGCCAGCAGCTTGGTCAAAAACAGGGTCTTGTCCCAAGAGACCCAGTACTTC
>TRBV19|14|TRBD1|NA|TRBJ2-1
CASNGRGLSNEQFF
TGTGCCAGTAATGGCAGGGGGCTATCCAATGAGCAGTTCTTC
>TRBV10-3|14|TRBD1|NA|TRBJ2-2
CAIRGGQGIGELFF
TGTGCCATCAGGGGAGGACAGGGGATAGGGGAGCTGTTTTTT
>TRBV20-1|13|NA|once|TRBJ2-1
CSASRGGYNEQFF
TGCAGTGCTAGTCGGGGCGGGTACAATGAGCAGTTCTTC
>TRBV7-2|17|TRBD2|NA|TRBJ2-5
CASSPFGLAGGLETQYF
TGTGCCAGCAGCCCCTTTGGACTAGCGGGAGGGCTCGAGACCCAGTACTTC
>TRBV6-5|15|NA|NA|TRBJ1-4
CASSYSRGGNEKLFF
TGTGCCAGCAGTTACTCCCGGGGTGGTAATGAAAAACTGTTTTTT
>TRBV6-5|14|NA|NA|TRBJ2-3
CASRVGPSTDTQYF
TGTGCCAGCAGGGTCGGTCCTAGCACAGATACGCAGTATTTT
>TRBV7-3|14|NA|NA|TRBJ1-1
CASSLLGGPTEAFF
TGTGCCAGCAGCTTACTTGGGGGGCCGACTGAAGCTTTCTTT
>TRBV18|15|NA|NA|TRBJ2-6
CASSPPPPGANVLTF
TGTGCCAGCTCACCACCGCCGCCTGGGGCCAACGTCCTGACTTTC
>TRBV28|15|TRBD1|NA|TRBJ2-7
CASSRDRGSTYEQYF
TGTGCCAGCAGTCGCGACAGGGGGTCGACCTACGAGCAGTACTTC
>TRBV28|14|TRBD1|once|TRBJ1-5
CASSWGTGVQPQHF
TGTGCCAGCAGTTGGGGGACAGGGGTTCAGCCCCAGCATTTT
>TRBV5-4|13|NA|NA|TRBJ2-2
CASRFGLTGELFF
TGTGCCAGCAGATTTGGACTAACCGGGGAGCTGTTTTTT
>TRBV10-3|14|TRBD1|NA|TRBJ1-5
CAISDRGTGRPQHF
TGTGCCATCAGTGACAGGGGGACGGGGCGGCCCCAGCATTTT
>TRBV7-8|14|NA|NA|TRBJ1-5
CASSLGGESGPQHF
TGTGCCAGCAGCTTAGGGGGAGAGTCAGGTCCCCAGCATTTT
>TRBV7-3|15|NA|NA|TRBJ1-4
CASSLDGGRGEKLFF
TGTGCCAGCAGCTTAGATGGGGGGCGAGGTGAAAAACTGTTTTTT
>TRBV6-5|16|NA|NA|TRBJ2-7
CASSYTSPTGPYEQYF
TGTGCCAGCAGTTACACATCCCCGACAGGCCCCTACGAGCAGTACTTC
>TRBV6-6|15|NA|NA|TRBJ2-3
CASSLGGGNTDTQYF
TGTGCCAGCAGTCTCGGAGGGGGGAACACAGATACGCAGTATTTT
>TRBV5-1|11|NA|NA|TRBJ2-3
CASSLADTQYF
TGCGCCAGCAGCTTGGCAGATACGCAGTATTTT
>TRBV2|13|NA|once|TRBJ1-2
CASSADENYGYTF
TGTGCCAGCAGCGCCGACGAGAACTATGGCTACACCTTC
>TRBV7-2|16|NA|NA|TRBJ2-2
CASSLRQGGNTGELFF
TGTGCCAGCAGCCTTAGGCAGGGAGGAAACACCGGGGAGCTGTTTTTT
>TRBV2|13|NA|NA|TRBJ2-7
CASSELKGGEQYF
TGTGCCAGCAGTGAACTAAAAGGGGGGGAGCAGTACTTC
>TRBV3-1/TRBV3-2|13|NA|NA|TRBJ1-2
CASRKSTFYGYTF
TGTGCCAGCAGGAAAAGCACATTCTATGGCTACACCTTC
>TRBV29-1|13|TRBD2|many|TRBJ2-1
CSVTSGRGYEQFF
TGCAGCGTAACTAGCGGGAGAGGCTATGAGCAGTTCTTC
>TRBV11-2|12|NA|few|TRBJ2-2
CASSLDGGELFF
TGTGCCAGCAGCTTAGATGGCGGGGAGCTGTTTTTT